The 18 T cell receptor beta chains below come from one sample, sequenced in a study of vaccination effects on CD4 cells after COVID-19. Assay used: immunoSEQ multiplex PCR; TCRdb lists only in-frame clones, some missing. The top ten hold more than 7% of the sample, which has about 39,000 clones, approximately 70% seen once. Cultured cells yielded isolated CD4+ T cells after approximately nine days. Vaccination of participants consisted of two doses of either the BNT162b2 or mRNA-1273 vaccine. Antigens for these TCRs are unknown. The starting material was CD4+ T cells from PBMCs cultured without peptide, obtained after COVID-19 vaccination. These receptors all come from a human donor who received a COVID-19 vaccine.

In its sample, this clone was seen once. The chain uses TRBV18 and TRBJ1-5; D perhaps matches TRBD1 (6 bases). Trimming removed 3 bases at V and 2 bases at J, with 11 bases between. There are 15 residues in the CDR3. Germline V gene data show CDR1 as KGHSH and CDR2 as LQKENI. For the CDR3, the DNA is TGTGCCAGCTCACCGGGGGGGCTTGGCAATCAGCCCCAGCATTTT. The encoded protein is CASSPGGLGNQPQHF.

This clone was counted only a few times. CDR3 sequence: CASSLAGPNTGELFF. The CDR3 nucleotides read TGTGCCAGCAGTTTGGCAGGGCCGAACACCGGGGAGCTGTTTTTT. The chain combines TRBV2 with TRBJ2-2; perhaps TRBD1 as D (5 bases). CDR3 size: 15 residues. V was trimmed by 5 bases and J by 0 bases, leaving 10 bases between them. The germline V gene has CDR1 SNHLY and CDR2 FYNNEI. Variable domain in full (rest from reference TRBV2 and TRBJ2-2): EPEVTQTPSHQVTQMGQEVILRCVPISNHLYFYWYRQILGQKVEFLVSFYNNEISEKSEIFDDQFSVERPDGSNFTLKIRSTKLEDSAMYFCASSLAGPNTGELFFGEGSRLTVL.

V usage is TRBV5-1 and J usage is TRBJ2-7; 7 bases line up with TRBD1. V lost 1 base to trimming and J lost 4 bases; unmatched junction nucleotides: 8. The CDR3 contains 15 residues. Germline V lookup: CDR1 SGHRS, CDR2 YFSETQ. CDR3 protein: CASSLKRDSIYEQYF. The CDR3 nucleotides read TGCGCCAGCAGCTTGAAACGGGACAGCATTTACGAGCAGTACTTC.

The chain joins TRBV4-2 to TRBJ2-3; 9 nucleotides line up with TRBD2. The germline CDR1 and CDR2 sequences are LGHNA and YNFKEQ. V was clipped by 4 bases and J by 4 bases; unmatched bases: 9. CDR3 length equals 16 residues. Here the CDR3 reads CASSPSGPSGADTQYF. CDR3 nucleotide sequence: TGTGCCAGCAGCCCCTCGGGCCCTAGCGGGGCAGATACGCAGTATTTT.

This clone was recorded a few times. The same CDR3 can be traced to other DNA sequences in this sample. This chain links TRBV13 with TRBJ1-2; D remains ambiguous. V dropped 6 bases and J dropped 5 bases, with 28 bases sitting between them. CDR3 length: 18 residues. Germline CDR1 reads PRHDT; CDR2 reads FYEKMQ (reference sequence). The CDR3 reads CASRLERERATGYYGYTF. CDR3 DNA sequence: TGTGCCAGCAGACTCGAACGGGAAAGGGCCACGGGCTATTATGGCTACACCTTC. The full variable domain, rest sourced from reference TRBV13 and TRBJ1-2, is AAGVIQSPRHLIKEKRETATLKCYPIPRHDTVYWYQQGPGQDPQFLISFYEKMQSDKGSIPDRFSAQQFSDYHSELNMSSLELGDSALYFCASRLERERATGYYGYTFGSGTRLTVV.

This clone is classed as medium-sized. The genes are TRBV6-2 or TRBV6-3 and TRBJ1-5, with 7 bases aligning to TRBD1. The CDR3 runs to 17 residues. Trimming took 0 bases from V and 4 from J; bases not matched to a gene: 9. Germline V gene sequence: CDR1 MNHEY, CDR2 SVGEGT. The CDR3 bases are TGTGCCAGCAGTTACTCGACTGGGGCACAGGGGAATCAGCCCCAGCATTTT. It encodes CASSYSTGAQGNQPQHF.

The chain carries TRBV12-3 or TRBV12-4 and TRBJ2-3, with D unclear. The CDR3 is 11 residues long. Trimming left V 8 bases short and J 4 bases short, with 7 bases between. The CDR3 region has the DNA TGTGCCAGCCTGTACGCAGATACGCAGTATTTT. Encoded protein: CASLYADTQYF.

This chain links TRBV5-1 with TRBJ2-2; D gene uncertain. CDR3 length equals 13 residues. Between the trimmed V and J ends, which lost 0 bases and 3 bases, there was a span of 3 bases. Germline-derived CDR1 and CDR2 are SGHRS and YFSETQ. CDR3 region: CASSLAYTGELFF. For the CDR3, the DNA is TGCGCCAGCAGCTTGGCTTACACCGGGGAGCTGTTTTTT.

This clone was picked up one time. This sequence joins TRBV10-3 and TRBJ1-5; weak D call: TRBD1 (5 bases). CDR3 length: 15 amino acids. V was pared by 5 bases and J by 0 bases, with 11 bases between. Germline CDR1 and CDR2: ENHRY and SYGVKD. CDR3 DNA sequence: TGTGCCATCAGTAAAGGGACCGATAGCAATCAGCCCCAGCATTTT. Amino acid sequence: CAISKGTDSNQPQHF.

The chain has TRBV10-2 and TRBJ1-5; TRBD1 agrees at 8 bases. The V gene's germline CDR1 is WSHSY and CDR2 SAAADI. V shed 4 bases, J shed 7 bases, and the junction held 15 bases outside the gene matches. This CDR3 has 17 amino acids. The CDR3 here is CASSGGGGTGSWQPQHF. DNA for the CDR3: TGCGCCAGCAGTGGGGGGGGCGGGACAGGTTCTTGGCAGCCCCAGCATTTT.

This clone was counted a few times. This sequence joins TRBV6-5 and TRBJ1-2; 11 positions agree with TRBD1. Trimming at V came to 8 bases and at J to 7 bases, leaving 9 bases not matched to a gene. Germline CDR1 is MNHEY and CDR2 is SVGAGI. The CDR3 has 14 residues. The CDR3: CASATGTGGAGYTF. The DNA for the CDR3 is TGTGCCAGCGCAACCGGGACAGGGGGTGCTGGCTACACCTTC.

This clone was picked up a small number of times. The genes are TRBV11-2 and TRBJ1-5; D might be TRBD1 (6 bases). CDR3 length: 15 amino acids. V lost 1 base and J 4 bases, leaving 11 bases between the germline ends. Germline lookup yields CDR1 SGHAT and CDR2 FQNNGV. The DNA of the CDR3 is TGTGCCAGCAGCTTAGGATTCAGGGGAAATCAGCCCCAGCATTTT. Its translation: CASSLGFRGNQPQHF.

This clone was detected only a few times. This chain joins TRBV4-1 and TRBJ1-2, with D unclear. The CDR3 is 12 amino acids. Trimming left V 2 bases short and J 9 bases short, with 10 bases between. The germline gives CDR1 MGHRA, CDR2 YSYEKL. CDR3 protein: CASSQNGVSYTF. In DNA form, the CDR3 reads TGCGCCAGCAGCCAAAACGGGGTGAGCTACACCTTC.

The chain links TRBV28 to TRBJ1-2; no definite D call. With 6 bases removed from V and 5 bases from J, the gap between germline ends came to 19 bases. The CDR3 is 15 residues long. Germline CDR1 reads MDHEN; CDR2 reads SYDVKM. The CDR3 region is CASSSAPPEVYGYTF. The CDR3 nucleotides are TGTGCCAGCAGCTCAGCCCCTCCAGAGGTTTATGGCTACACCTTC.

This rearrangement joins TRBV6-5 to TRBJ1-3; TRBD1 is a possible D gene (5 bases). V was clipped by 4 bases and J by 2 bases, with 15 bases between them. Germline CDR1 and CDR2: MNHEY and SVGAGI. The CDR3 totals 16 residues. The CDR3 region is CASSLSRAFAGNTIYF. The CDR3 bases are TGTGCCAGCAGTTTATCCAGGGCGTTCGCTGGAAACACCATATATTTT.

The genes are TRBV11-3 and TRBJ2-1; TRBD1 agrees at 8 bases. With 5 bases clipped from V and 4 bases from J, the junction kept 19 bases outside the gene matches. This CDR3 contains 19 residues. In germline, CDR1 is SGHNT, CDR2 YENEEA. The CDR3 nucleotides read TGTGCCAGCAGCCGCCAGGACAGGGACCCCCCCATGGGGTACAATGAGCAGTTCTTC. It translates to CASSRQDRDPPMGYNEQFF. The full variable domain, in which reference TRBV11-3 and TRBJ2-1 provide the parts outside the CDR3, is EAGVVQSPRYKIIEKKQPVAFWCNPISGHNTLYWYLQNLGQGPELLIRYENEEAVDDSQLPKDRFSAERLKGVDSTLKIQPAELGDSAVYLCASSRQDRDPPMGYNEQFFGPGTRLTVL.

A word on this clone: At one end the junction does not follow the germline gene, possibly because of a read error. The chain couples TRBV9 to TRBJ2-1; 10 positions agree with TRBD2. The germline gives CDR1 SGDLS, CDR2 YYNGEE. This CDR3 contains 14 residues. The CDR3 region is CASGASGSPPKLVF. In DNA form, the CDR3 reads TGTGCCAGCGGAGCTAGCGGGAGCCCCCCAAAACTGGTCTTC.

The chain links TRBV4-1 to TRBJ2-3; TRBD2 matches 8 bases. Germline CDR1 and CDR2: MGHRA and YSYEKL. The CDR3 contains 15 residues. Trimming cost V 2 bases and J 0 bases; bases outside gene matches: 1. The DNA of the CDR3 is TGCGCCAGCAGCCAATCTAGCGGGAGCACAGATACGCAGTATTTT. Translated, it gives CASSQSSGSTDTQYF.